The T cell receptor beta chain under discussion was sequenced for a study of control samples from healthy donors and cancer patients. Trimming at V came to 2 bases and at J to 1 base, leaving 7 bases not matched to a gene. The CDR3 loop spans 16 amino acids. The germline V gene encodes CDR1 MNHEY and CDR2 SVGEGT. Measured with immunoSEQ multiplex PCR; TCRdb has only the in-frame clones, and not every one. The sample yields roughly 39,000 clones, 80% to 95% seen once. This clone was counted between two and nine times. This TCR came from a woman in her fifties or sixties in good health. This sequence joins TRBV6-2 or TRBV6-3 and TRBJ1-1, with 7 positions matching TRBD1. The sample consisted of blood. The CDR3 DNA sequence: TGTGCCAGCAGTTACATAGGGGGCTCACGGAACACTGAAGCTTTCTTT. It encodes CASSYIGGSRNTEAFF.